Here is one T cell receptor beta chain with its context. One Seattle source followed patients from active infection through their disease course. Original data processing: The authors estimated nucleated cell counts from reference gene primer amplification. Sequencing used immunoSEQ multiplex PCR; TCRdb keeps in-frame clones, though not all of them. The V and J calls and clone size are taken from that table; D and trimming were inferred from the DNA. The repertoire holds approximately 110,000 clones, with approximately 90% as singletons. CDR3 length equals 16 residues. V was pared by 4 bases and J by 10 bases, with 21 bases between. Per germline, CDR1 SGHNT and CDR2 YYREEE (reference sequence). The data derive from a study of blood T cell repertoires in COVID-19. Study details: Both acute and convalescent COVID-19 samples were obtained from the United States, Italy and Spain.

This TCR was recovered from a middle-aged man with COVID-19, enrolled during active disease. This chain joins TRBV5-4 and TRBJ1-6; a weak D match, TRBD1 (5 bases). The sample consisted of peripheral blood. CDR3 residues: CASSRWDLGEESPLHF. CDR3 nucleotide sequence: TGTGCCAGCAGCCGGTGGGACTTAGGGGAGGAATCACCCCTCCACTTT.